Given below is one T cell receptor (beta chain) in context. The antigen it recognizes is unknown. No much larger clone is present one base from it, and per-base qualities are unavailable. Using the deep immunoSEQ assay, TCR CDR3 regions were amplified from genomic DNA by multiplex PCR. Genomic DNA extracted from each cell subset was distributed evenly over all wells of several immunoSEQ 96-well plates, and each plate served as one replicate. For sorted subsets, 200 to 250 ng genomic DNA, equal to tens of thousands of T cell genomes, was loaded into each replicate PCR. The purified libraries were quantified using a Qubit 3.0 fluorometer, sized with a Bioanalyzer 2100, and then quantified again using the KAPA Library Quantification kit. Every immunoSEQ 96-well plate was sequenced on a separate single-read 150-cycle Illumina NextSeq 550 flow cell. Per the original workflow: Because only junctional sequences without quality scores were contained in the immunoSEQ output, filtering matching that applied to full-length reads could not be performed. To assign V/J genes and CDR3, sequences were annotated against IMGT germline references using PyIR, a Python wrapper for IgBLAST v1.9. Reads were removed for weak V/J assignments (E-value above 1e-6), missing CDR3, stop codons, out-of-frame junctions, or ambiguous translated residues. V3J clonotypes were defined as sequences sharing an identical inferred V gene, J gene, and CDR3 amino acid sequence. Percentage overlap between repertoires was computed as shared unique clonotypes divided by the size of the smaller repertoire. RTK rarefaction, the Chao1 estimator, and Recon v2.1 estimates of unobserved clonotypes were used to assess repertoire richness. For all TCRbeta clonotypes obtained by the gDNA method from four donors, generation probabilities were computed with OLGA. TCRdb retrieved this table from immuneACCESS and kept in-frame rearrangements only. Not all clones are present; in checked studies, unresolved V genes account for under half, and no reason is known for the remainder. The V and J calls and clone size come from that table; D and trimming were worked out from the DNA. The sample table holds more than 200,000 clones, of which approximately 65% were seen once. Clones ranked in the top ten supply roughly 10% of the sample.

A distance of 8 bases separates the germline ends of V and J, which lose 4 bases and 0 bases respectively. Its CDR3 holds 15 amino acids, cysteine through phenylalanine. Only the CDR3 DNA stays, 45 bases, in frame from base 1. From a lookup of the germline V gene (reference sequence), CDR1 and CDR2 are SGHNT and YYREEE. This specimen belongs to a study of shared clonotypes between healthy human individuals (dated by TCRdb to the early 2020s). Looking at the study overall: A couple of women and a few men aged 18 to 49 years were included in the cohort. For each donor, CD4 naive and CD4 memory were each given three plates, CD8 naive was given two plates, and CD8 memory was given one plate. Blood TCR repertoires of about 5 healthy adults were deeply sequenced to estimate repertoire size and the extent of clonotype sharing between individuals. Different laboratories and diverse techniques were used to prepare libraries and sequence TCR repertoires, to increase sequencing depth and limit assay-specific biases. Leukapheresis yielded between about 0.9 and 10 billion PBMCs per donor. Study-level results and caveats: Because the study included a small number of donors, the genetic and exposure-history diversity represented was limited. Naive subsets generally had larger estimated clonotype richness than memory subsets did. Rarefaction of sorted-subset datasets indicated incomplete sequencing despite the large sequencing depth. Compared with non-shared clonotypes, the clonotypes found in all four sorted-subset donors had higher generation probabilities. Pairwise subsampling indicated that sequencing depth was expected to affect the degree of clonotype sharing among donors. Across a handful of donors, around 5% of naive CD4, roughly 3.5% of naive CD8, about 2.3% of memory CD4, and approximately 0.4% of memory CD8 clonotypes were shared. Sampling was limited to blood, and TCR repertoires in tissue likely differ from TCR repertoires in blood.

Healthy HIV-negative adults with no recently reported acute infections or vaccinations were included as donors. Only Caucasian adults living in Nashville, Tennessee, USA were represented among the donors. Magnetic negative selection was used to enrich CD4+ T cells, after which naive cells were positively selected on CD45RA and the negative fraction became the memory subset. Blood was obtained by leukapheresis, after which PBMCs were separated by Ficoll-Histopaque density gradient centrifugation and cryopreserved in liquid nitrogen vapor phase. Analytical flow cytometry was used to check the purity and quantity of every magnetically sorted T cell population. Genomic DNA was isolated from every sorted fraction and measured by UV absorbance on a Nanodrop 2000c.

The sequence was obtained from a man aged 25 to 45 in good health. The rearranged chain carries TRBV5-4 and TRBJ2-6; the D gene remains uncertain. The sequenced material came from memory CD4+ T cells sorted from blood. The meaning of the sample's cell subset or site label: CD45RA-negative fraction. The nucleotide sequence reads TGTGCCAGCAGCATCGACCTCTCTGGGGCCAACGTCCTGACTTTC. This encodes CASSIDLSGANVLTF.